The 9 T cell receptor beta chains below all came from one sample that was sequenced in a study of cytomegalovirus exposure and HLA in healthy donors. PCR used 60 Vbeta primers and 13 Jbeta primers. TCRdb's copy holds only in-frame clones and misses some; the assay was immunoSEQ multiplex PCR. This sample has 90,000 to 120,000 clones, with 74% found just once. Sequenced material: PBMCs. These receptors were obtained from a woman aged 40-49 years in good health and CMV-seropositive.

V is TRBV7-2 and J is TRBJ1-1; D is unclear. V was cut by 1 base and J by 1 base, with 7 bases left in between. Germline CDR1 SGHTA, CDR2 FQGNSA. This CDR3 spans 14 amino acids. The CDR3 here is CASSLEQQNTEAFF. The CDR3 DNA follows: TGTGCCAGCAGCTTAGAACAGCAGAACACTGAAGCTTTCTTT.

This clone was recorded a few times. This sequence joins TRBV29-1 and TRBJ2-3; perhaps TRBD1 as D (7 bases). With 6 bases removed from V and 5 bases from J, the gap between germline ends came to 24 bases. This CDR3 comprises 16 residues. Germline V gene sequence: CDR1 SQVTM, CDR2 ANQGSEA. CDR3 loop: CSVTGQEGLGRDTQYF. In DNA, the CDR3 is TGCAGCGTGACCGGACAGGAGGGACTGGGAAGAGATACGCAGTATTTT.

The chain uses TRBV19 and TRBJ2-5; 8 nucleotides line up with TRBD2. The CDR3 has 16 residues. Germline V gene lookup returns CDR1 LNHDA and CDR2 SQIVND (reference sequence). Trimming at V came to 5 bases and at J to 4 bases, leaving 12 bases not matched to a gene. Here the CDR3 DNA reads TGTGCCAGTAGTCCGAGGGGGAGCGGGGGCTTAGAGACCCAGTACTTC. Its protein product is CASSPRGSGGLETQYF.

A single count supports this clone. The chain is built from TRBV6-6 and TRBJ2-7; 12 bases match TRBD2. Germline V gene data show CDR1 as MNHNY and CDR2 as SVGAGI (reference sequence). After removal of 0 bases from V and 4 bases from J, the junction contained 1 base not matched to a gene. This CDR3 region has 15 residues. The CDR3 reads CASSYSTSGGYEQYF. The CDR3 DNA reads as TGTGCCAGCAGTTACTCGACTAGCGGGGGTTACGAGCAGTACTTC.

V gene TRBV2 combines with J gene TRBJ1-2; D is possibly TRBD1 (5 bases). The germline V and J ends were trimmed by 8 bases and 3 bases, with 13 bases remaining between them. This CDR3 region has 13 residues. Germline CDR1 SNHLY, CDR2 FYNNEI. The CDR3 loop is CASQRGTDYGYTF. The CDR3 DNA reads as TGTGCCAGCCAAAGGGGTACAGACTATGGCTACACCTTC.

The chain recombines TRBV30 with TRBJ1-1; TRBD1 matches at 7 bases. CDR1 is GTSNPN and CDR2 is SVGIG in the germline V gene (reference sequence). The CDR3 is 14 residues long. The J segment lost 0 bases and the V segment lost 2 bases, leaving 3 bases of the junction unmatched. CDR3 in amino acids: CAWSRGQLNTEAFF. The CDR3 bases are TGTGCCTGGAGTCGGGGACAGCTGAACACTGAAGCTTTCTTT. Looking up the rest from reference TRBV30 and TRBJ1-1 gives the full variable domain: SQTIHQWPATLVQPVGSPLSLECTVEGTSNPNLYWYRQAAGRGLQLLFYSVGIGQISSEVPQNLSASRPQDRQFILSSKKLLLSDSGFYLCAWSRGQLNTEAFFGQGTRLTVV.

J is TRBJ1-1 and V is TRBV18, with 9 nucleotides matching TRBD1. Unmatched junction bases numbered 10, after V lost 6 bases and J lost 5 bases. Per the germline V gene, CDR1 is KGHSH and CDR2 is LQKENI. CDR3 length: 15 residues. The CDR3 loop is CASSLQGARVTEAFF. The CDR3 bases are TGTGCCAGCTCCTTACAGGGGGCGCGGGTTACTGAAGCTTTCTTT.

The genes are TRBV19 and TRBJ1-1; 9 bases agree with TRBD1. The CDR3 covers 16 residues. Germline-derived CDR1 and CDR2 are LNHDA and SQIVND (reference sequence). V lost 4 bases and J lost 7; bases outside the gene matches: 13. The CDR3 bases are TGTGCCAGTAGTACCGGACAGGGGTCCCCGTGGAGTGAAGCTTTCTTT. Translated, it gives CASSTGQGSPWSEAFF. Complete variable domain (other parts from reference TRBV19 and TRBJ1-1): DGGITQSPKYLFRKEGQNVTLSCEQNLNHDAMYWYRQDPGQGLRLIYYSQIVNDFQKGDIAEGYSVSREKKESFPLTVTSAQKNPTAFYLCASSTGQGSPWSEAFFGQGTRLTVV.

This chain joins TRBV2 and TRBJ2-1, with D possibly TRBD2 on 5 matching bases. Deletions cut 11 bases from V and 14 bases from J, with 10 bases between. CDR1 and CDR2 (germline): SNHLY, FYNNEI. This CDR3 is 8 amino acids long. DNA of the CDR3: TGTGCCCGGGAAGGAGAGTTCTTC. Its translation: CAREGEFF. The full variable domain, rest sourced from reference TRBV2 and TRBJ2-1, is EPEVTQTPSHQVTQMGQEVILRCVPISNHLYFYWYRQILGQKVEFLVSFYNNEISEKSEIFDDQFSVERPDGSNFTLKIRSTKLEDSAMYFCAREGEFFGPGTRLTVL.